This is a list of T cell receptor beta chains from one sample in a study of cytomegalovirus exposure and HLA in healthy donors. TCRdb's table, derived via immunoSEQ multiplex PCR, lists solely in-frame clones and lacks some. The sample records 350,000 or so clones, 86% being singletons. The specimen sequenced was PBMCs. The receptor set was obtained from a woman between 18 and 29 years old in good health and CMV-seronegative. Both conserved end residues are part of each CDR3. The D gene is left open where the match is weak. Some rows have no size entry. The others give once, few or many, or a class for an expanded clone.

J gene: TRBJ1-4; D gene: TRBD1; clone size: NA; V gene: TRBV4-3; CDR3 protein: CASSRRGRGANEKLFF; CDR3 DNA: TGCGCCAGCAGCCGAAGGGGGCGCGGGGCTAATGAAAAACTGTTTTTT
J gene: TRBJ2-7; D gene: NA; clone size: NA; V gene: TRBV7-2; CDR3 protein: CASSLIGGTYEQYF; CDR3 DNA: TGTGCCAGCAGCTTAATTGGCGGTACCTACGAGCAGTACTTC
J gene: TRBJ2-7; D gene: NA; clone size: NA; V gene: TRBV28; CDR3 protein: CASSLIRGSYEQYF; CDR3 DNA: TGTGCCAGCAGTTTGATCCGGGGCTCCTACGAGCAGTACTTC
J gene: TRBJ1-2; D gene: TRBD1; clone size: NA; V gene: TRBV6-5; CDR3 protein: CASSYSDRVGYGYTF; CDR3 DNA: TGTGCCAGCAGTTACTCCGACAGGGTGGGGTATGGCTACACCTTC
J gene: TRBJ2-3; D gene: NA; clone size: NA; V gene: TRBV7-9; CDR3 protein: CASSPSSTDTQYF; CDR3 DNA: TGTGCCAGCAGCCCTAGCAGCACAGATACGCAGTATTTT
J gene: TRBJ2-3; D gene: TRBD1; clone size: NA; V gene: TRBV7-3; CDR3 protein: CASSTDRGSDTQYF; CDR3 DNA: TGTGCCAGCAGCACGGACAGGGGCTCAGATACGCAGTATTTT
J gene: TRBJ2-7; D gene: TRBD1; clone size: NA; V gene: TRBV28; CDR3 protein: CASSFEGTGRYEQYF; CDR3 DNA: TGTGCCAGCAGTTTCGAGGGGACAGGGCGCTACGAGCAGTACTTC
J gene: TRBJ2-2; D gene: TRBD2; clone size: NA; V gene: TRBV19; CDR3 protein: CASSPRGLAENTGELFF; CDR3 DNA: TGTGCCAGTAGTCCGAGGGGACTAGCGGAAAACACCGGGGAGCTGTTTTTT
J gene: TRBJ2-3; D gene: NA; clone size: few; V gene: TRBV28; CDR3 protein: CASSLPEARLTQYF; CDR3 DNA: TGTGCCAGCAGTTTACCCGAGGCGCGGCTGACGCAGTATTTT
J gene: TRBJ2-1; D gene: TRBD2; clone size: NA; V gene: TRBV13; CDR3 protein: CASSSLDGRAVYNEQFF; CDR3 DNA: TGTGCCAGCAGCTCCCTTGACGGGAGGGCCGTATACAATGAGCAGTTCTTC
J gene: TRBJ1-3; D gene: NA; clone size: NA; V gene: TRBV27; CDR3 protein: CASSLVAGDGNTIYF; CDR3 DNA: TGTGCCAGCAGTTTAGTGGCAGGTGACGGAAACACCATATATTTT
J gene: TRBJ1-3; D gene: NA; clone size: NA; V gene: TRBV19; CDR3 protein: CASSMGSSGRAGNTIYF; CDR3 DNA: TGTGCCAGTAGTATGGGGTCGTCCGGCAGGGCTGGAAACACCATATATTTT
J gene: TRBJ2-5; D gene: TRBD2; clone size: NA; V gene: TRBV28; CDR3 protein: CATLRGLADIQETQYF; CDR3 DNA: TGTGCCACCTTAAGGGGACTAGCGGACATCCAAGAGACCCAGTACTTC
J gene: TRBJ2-7; D gene: TRBD2; clone size: NA; V gene: TRBV10-3; CDR3 protein: CAIRSGTTFSYEQYF; CDR3 DNA: TGTGCCATCAGGAGTGGGACTACATTCTCCTACGAGCAGTACTTC
J gene: TRBJ1-1; D gene: TRBD1; clone size: NA; V gene: TRBV29-1; CDR3 protein: CSVYRGWNTEAFF; CDR3 DNA: TGCAGCGTCTACAGGGGGTGGAACACTGAAGCTTTCTTT
J gene: TRBJ2-2; D gene: NA; clone size: NA; V gene: TRBV7-2; CDR3 protein: CASSLARANTGELFF; CDR3 DNA: TGTGCCAGCAGCTTAGCGCGGGCCAACACCGGGGAGCTGTTTTTT
J gene: TRBJ1-5; D gene: NA; clone size: NA; V gene: TRBV27; CDR3 protein: CASSLSRGANQPQHF; CDR3 DNA: TGTGCCAGCAGTCTCAGTCGCGGGGCCAATCAGCCCCAGCATTTT
J gene: TRBJ2-4; D gene: TRBD1; clone size: NA; V gene: TRBV6-1; CDR3 protein: CASRTTGSIQYF; CDR3 DNA: TGTGCCAGCAGGACGACAGGGAGCATTCAGTACTTC
J gene: TRBJ1-2; D gene: NA; clone size: NA; V gene: TRBV9; CDR3 protein: CASSRGHPNYGYTF; CDR3 DNA: TGTGCCAGCAGCCGGGGACACCCTAACTATGGCTACACCTTC
J gene: TRBJ2-1; D gene: TRBD2; clone size: NA; V gene: TRBV7-9; CDR3 protein: CASSTTAVAGAFRKQFF; CDR3 DNA: TGTGCCAGCAGCACCACAGCAGTTGCGGGAGCCTTTAGGAAGCAGTTCTTC
J gene: TRBJ2-2; D gene: TRBD2; clone size: NA; V gene: TRBV9; CDR3 protein: CASSVGGRSGTGELFF; CDR3 DNA: TGTGCCAGCAGCGTAGGCGGGAGGTCGGGGACCGGGGAGCTGTTTTTT
J gene: TRBJ2-5; D gene: TRBD2; clone size: NA; V gene: TRBV5-6; CDR3 protein: CASSLAASGGVETQYF; CDR3 DNA: TGTGCCAGCAGCTTGGCTGCTAGCGGGGGGGTGGAGACCCAGTACTTC
J gene: TRBJ2-7; D gene: TRBD2; clone size: NA; V gene: TRBV6-5; CDR3 protein: CASSFAGSGRTYEQYF; CDR3 DNA: TGTGCCAGCAGTTTTGCGGGTAGCGGGAGAACCTACGAGCAGTACTTC
J gene: TRBJ2-7; D gene: NA; clone size: few; V gene: TRBV4-3; CDR3 protein: CASSQDWTVSYEQYF; CDR3 DNA: TGCGCCAGCAGCCAAGATTGGACTGTCTCCTACGAGCAGTACTTC
J gene: TRBJ2-3; D gene: NA; clone size: NA; V gene: TRBV20-1; CDR3 protein: CSSRGDTQYF; CDR3 DNA: TGCAGTAGCCGGGGGGATACGCAGTATTTT
J gene: TRBJ1-2; D gene: TRBD1; clone size: NA; V gene: TRBV6-5; CDR3 protein: CASSYQIQGDSYTF; CDR3 DNA: TGTGCCAGCAGTTACCAAATTCAGGGGGATAGCTACACCTTC
J gene: TRBJ2-3; D gene: TRBD2; clone size: NA; V gene: TRBV5-1; CDR3 protein: CASSLAGGRAADTQYF; CDR3 DNA: TGCGCCAGCAGCTTGGCTGGCGGGAGGGCTGCAGATACGCAGTATTTT
J gene: TRBJ1-5; D gene: NA; clone size: NA; V gene: TRBV7-2; CDR3 protein: CASSLTDQPQHF; CDR3 DNA: TGTGCCAGCAGTCTAACCGATCAGCCCCAGCATTTT
J gene: TRBJ2-6; D gene: NA; clone size: NA; V gene: TRBV25-1; CDR3 protein: CASSGDTSGANVLTF; CDR3 DNA: TGTGCCAGCAGTGGGGACACCTCTGGGGCCAACGTCCTGACTTTC
J gene: TRBJ2-7; D gene: NA; clone size: NA; V gene: TRBV2; CDR3 protein: CASSDMGGEQYF; CDR3 DNA: TGTGCCAGCAGTGATATGGGGGGCGAGCAGTACTTC